The rows below give T cell receptor beta chains drawn from one sample of a study of blood T cell repertoires in COVID-19. TCRdb keeps only in-frame clones here, not all; method: immunoSEQ multiplex PCR. The sample contains 46,000 or so clones, more than 90% of which appear only once. The sequenced material came from peripheral blood. The receptors stem from an older man with active COVID-19. The CDR3 runs from the conserved cysteine through the conserved F or W. Each record gives: V gene, J gene, D gene, clone size, CDR3 DNA, CDR3 protein. A D gene is named only where the DNA matches it firmly. Some rows mark clone size as missing; the rest say once, few, many or name a class of expanded clone.

V gene: TRBV29-1; J gene: TRBJ2-1; D gene: TRBD2; clone size: -; CDR3 DNA: TGCAGCGTTGAAACTAGCGGGAGGTCCGGGCAGTTCTTC; CDR3 protein: CSVETSGRSGQFF
V gene: TRBV5-6; J gene: TRBJ2-3; D gene: -; clone size: -; CDR3 DNA: TGTGCCAGCAGCTCACCCCTAGTGCCCACAGATACGCAGTATTTT; CDR3 protein: CASSSPLVPTDTQYF
V gene: TRBV7-2; J gene: TRBJ1-5; D gene: -; clone size: -; CDR3 DNA: TGTGCCAGCAGCTTAGTTGGACAGACACTTAGCAATCAGCCCCAGCATTTT; CDR3 protein: CASSLVGQTLSNQPQHF
V gene: TRBV12-3/TRBV12-4; J gene: TRBJ2-3; D gene: -; clone size: -; CDR3 DNA: TGTGCCAGCAGTCTTACAGATACGCAGTATTTT; CDR3 protein: CASSLTDTQYF
V gene: TRBV7-6; J gene: TRBJ2-7; D gene: TRBD1; clone size: few; CDR3 DNA: TGTGCCAGCAGCTCCGGACAGGGGTTCCAACGGGGCGAGCAGTACTTC; CDR3 protein: CASSSGQGFQRGEQYF
V gene: TRBV19; J gene: TRBJ2-5; D gene: -; clone size: -; CDR3 DNA: TGTGCCAGTAAAGGCAGGCCCGTTGAGACCCAGTACTTC; CDR3 protein: CASKGRPVETQYF
V gene: TRBV4-2; J gene: TRBJ1-4; D gene: TRBD1; clone size: -; CDR3 DNA: TGTGCCAGCAGCCAACCAGGGGGCGGAGGTGAAAAACTGTTTTTT; CDR3 protein: CASSQPGGGGEKLFF
V gene: TRBV5-4; J gene: TRBJ2-5; D gene: -; clone size: once; CDR3 DNA: TGTGCCAGCACCTCTGACCCTGAGGGGACCCAGTACTTC; CDR3 protein: CASTSDPEGTQYF
V gene: TRBV27; J gene: TRBJ2-1; D gene: -; clone size: -; CDR3 DNA: TGTGCCACCGGACTTGGGGTTTACAATGAGCAGTTCTTC; CDR3 protein: CATGLGVYNEQFF
V gene: TRBV28; J gene: TRBJ2-7; D gene: -; clone size: -; CDR3 DNA: TGTGCCAGCAGTCAGTTCCCAATTGAGCAGTACTTC; CDR3 protein: CASSQFPIEQYF
V gene: TRBV19; J gene: TRBJ1-5; D gene: TRBD1; clone size: once; CDR3 DNA: TGTGCCAGCACTATACTACAGGGGAATCAGCCCCAGCATTTT; CDR3 protein: CASTILQGNQPQHF
V gene: TRBV24-1; J gene: TRBJ2-1; D gene: TRBD2; clone size: -; CDR3 DNA: TGTGCCACCAGTGATTTGGGGCTAGCGGGCAATGAGCAGTTCTTC; CDR3 protein: CATSDLGLAGNEQFF
V gene: TRBV11-1; J gene: TRBJ2-5; D gene: TRBD1; clone size: -; CDR3 DNA: TGTGCCAGCAGCTCGGACAGGTACCAAGAGACCCAGTACTTC; CDR3 protein: CASSSDRYQETQYF
V gene: TRBV11-2; J gene: TRBJ1-1; D gene: -; clone size: -; CDR3 DNA: TGTGCCAGCAGGGGCCGGTGGGGAGCGAACACTGAAGCTTTCTTT; CDR3 protein: CASRGRWGANTEAFF
V gene: TRBV28; J gene: TRBJ1-2; D gene: -; clone size: -; CDR3 DNA: TGTGCCAGCAGGCTCGCAGCTAACTATGGCTACACCTTC; CDR3 protein: CASRLAANYGYTF
V gene: TRBV18; J gene: TRBJ2-6; D gene: -; clone size: -; CDR3 DNA: TGTGCCAGCTCCCTAGCCCGCGGGGCCAACGTCCTGACTTTC; CDR3 protein: CASSLARGANVLTF
V gene: TRBV12-3/TRBV12-4; J gene: TRBJ2-7; D gene: -; clone size: -; CDR3 DNA: TGTGCCAGCAGTAACAGGTGGTTCTACGAGCAGTACTTC; CDR3 protein: CASSNRWFYEQYF
V gene: TRBV3-1/TRBV3-2; J gene: TRBJ1-4; D gene: TRBD1; clone size: -; CDR3 DNA: TGTGCCAGCACCTTGAAAGGGACAGGGGATGAAAAACTGTTTTTT; CDR3 protein: CASTLKGTGDEKLFF
V gene: TRBV3-1/TRBV3-2; J gene: TRBJ1-2; D gene: TRBD1; clone size: -; CDR3 DNA: TGTGCCAGCAGCCACCGACAGGGGGCTAACTATGGCTACACCTTC; CDR3 protein: CASSHRQGANYGYTF
V gene: TRBV18; J gene: TRBJ2-1; D gene: -; clone size: -; CDR3 DNA: TGTGCCAGCTCACCACAGGGGAATGCCTACAATGAGCAGTTCTTC; CDR3 protein: CASSPQGNAYNEQFF
V gene: TRBV25-1; J gene: TRBJ2-3; D gene: TRBD2; clone size: -; CDR3 DNA: TGTGCCAGCAGTAAACTAGCGGGAGCAGGGTCTAGCACAGATACGCAGTATTTT; CDR3 protein: CASSKLAGAGSSTDTQYF
V gene: TRBV7-9; J gene: TRBJ2-1; D gene: TRBD2; clone size: -; CDR3 DNA: TGTGCCAGCAGCTTAGCCCCCGGCGGGAGCTCCTACAATGAGCAGTTCTTC; CDR3 protein: CASSLAPGGSSYNEQFF
V gene: TRBV4-3; J gene: TRBJ1-1; D gene: TRBD1; clone size: -; CDR3 DNA: TGCGCCAGCAGCCACGATACGCAGGGGGACACTGAAGCTTTCTTT; CDR3 protein: CASSHDTQGDTEAFF
V gene: TRBV30; J gene: TRBJ2-6; D gene: -; clone size: -; CDR3 DNA: TGTGCCTGGAGTGTGGGAGCGGGGGCCAACGTCCTGACTTTC; CDR3 protein: CAWSVGAGANVLTF
V gene: TRBV2; J gene: TRBJ1-6; D gene: -; clone size: -; CDR3 DNA: TGTGCCAGCAGCGAAAGCTGGGCTAATCCACCCCTCCACTTT; CDR3 protein: CASSESWANPPLHF
V gene: TRBV24-1; J gene: TRBJ2-1; D gene: TRBD1; clone size: -; CDR3 DNA: TGTGCCACCAGTGACTATGACAGGGGGCAGGAGCAGTTCTTC; CDR3 protein: CATSDYDRGQEQFF
V gene: TRBV30; J gene: TRBJ2-6; D gene: -; clone size: -; CDR3 DNA: TGTGCCTGGAGTGGCGAGGGCGACGGGGCCAACGTCCTGACTTTC; CDR3 protein: CAWSGEGDGANVLTF
V gene: TRBV4-3; J gene: TRBJ2-7; D gene: TRBD1; clone size: -; CDR3 DNA: TGCGCCAGCAGCCAAGAGGGACAGGGAGTGGGCGAGCAGTACTTC; CDR3 protein: CASSQEGQGVGEQYF
V gene: TRBV21-1; J gene: TRBJ2-3; D gene: -; clone size: -; CDR3 DNA: TGTGCCAGCAGCAAATTAACAGGGGCGGGTAGAATGGATACGCAGTATTTT; CDR3 protein: CASSKLTGAGRMDTQYF
V gene: TRBV7-9; J gene: TRBJ2-7; D gene: -; clone size: -; CDR3 DNA: TGTGCCAGCAGCTACACTCGGGACTCAACCCGGGACGTCTTC; CDR3 protein: CASSYTRDSTRDVF
V gene: TRBV4-3; J gene: TRBJ2-7; D gene: TRBD1; clone size: once; CDR3 DNA: TGCGCCAGCAGCCTGGACAGGGGCTTCTACGAGCAGTACTTC; CDR3 protein: CASSLDRGFYEQYF
V gene: TRBV5-1; J gene: TRBJ2-5; D gene: TRBD2; clone size: -; CDR3 DNA: TGCGCCAGCAGCTTTATAGCGGGAGGGCCGGATGAGACCCAGTACTTC; CDR3 protein: CASSFIAGGPDETQYF
V gene: TRBV5-4; J gene: TRBJ2-6; D gene: -; clone size: once; CDR3 DNA: TGTGCCAGCAGCACGGGGGGGACAGGGAGCTCTGGGGCCAACGTCCTGACTTTC; CDR3 protein: CASSTGGTGSSGANVLTF
V gene: TRBV4-3; J gene: TRBJ2-3; D gene: TRBD1; clone size: -; CDR3 DNA: TGCGCCAGCAGCCAAGGGACAGGCATAACAGATACGCAGTATTTT; CDR3 protein: CASSQGTGITDTQYF
V gene: TRBV19; J gene: TRBJ1-1; D gene: TRBD1; clone size: -; CDR3 DNA: TGTGCCAGTAGCTTACAGGGGTTCCCTGAAGCTTTCTTT; CDR3 protein: CASSLQGFPEAFF
V gene: TRBV28; J gene: TRBJ1-3; D gene: -; clone size: -; CDR3 DNA: TGTGCCAGCAGTTTATATGGAGACGGAAACACCATATATTTT; CDR3 protein: CASSLYGDGNTIYF
V gene: TRBV19; J gene: TRBJ1-2; D gene: -; clone size: -; CDR3 DNA: TGTGCCAGTAGCCCCACTTTCGGACTCATCACTTATGGCTACACCTTC; CDR3 protein: CASSPTFGLITYGYTF
V gene: TRBV4-3; J gene: TRBJ1-5; D gene: -; clone size: -; CDR3 DNA: TGCGCCAGCAGCCAAGTCTACAGGGAGCCCCAGCATTTT; CDR3 protein: CASSQVYREPQHF
V gene: TRBV7-9; J gene: TRBJ2-3; D gene: TRBD2; clone size: -; CDR3 DNA: TGTGCCAGCAGCTTGGCTAGCGGGGGGAGCCGACGGACAGATACGCAGTATTTT; CDR3 protein: CASSLASGGSRRTDTQYF
V gene: TRBV11-3; J gene: TRBJ1-5; D gene: -; clone size: -; CDR3 DNA: TGTGCCAGCAGCTTATCCATCAATAGCAATCAGCCCCAGCATTTT; CDR3 protein: CASSLSINSNQPQHF
V gene: TRBV4-2; J gene: TRBJ1-1; D gene: TRBD1; clone size: -; CDR3 DNA: TGTGCCAGCAGCCGGGACAGAGTGAACACTGAAGCTTTCTTT; CDR3 protein: CASSRDRVNTEAFF
V gene: TRBV27; J gene: TRBJ2-2; D gene: TRBD1; clone size: -; CDR3 DNA: TGTGCCAGCAGTTTATCTCTTTTCGGACAGGGACCTCATCTAAACACCGGGGAGCTGTTTTTT; CDR3 protein: CASSLSLFGQGPHLNTGELFF
V gene: TRBV2; J gene: TRBJ2-5; D gene: -; clone size: -; CDR3 DNA: TGTGCCAGCAGTGGGGAACACAGGACAGGAGGGCCAAGAGGGACCCAGTACTTC; CDR3 protein: CASSGEHRTGGPRGTQYF
V gene: TRBV28; J gene: TRBJ1-2; D gene: TRBD1; clone size: -; CDR3 DNA: TGTGCCAGCAGTTTACTCGGGACAGGGGGCTATGGCTACACCTTC; CDR3 protein: CASSLLGTGGYGYTF
V gene: TRBV6-5; J gene: TRBJ1-2; D gene: TRBD1; clone size: -; CDR3 DNA: TGTGCCAGCAGTTACCAGGGGGTGGACTATGGCTACACCTTC; CDR3 protein: CASSYQGVDYGYTF
V gene: TRBV7-2; J gene: TRBJ1-4; D gene: TRBD1; clone size: -; CDR3 DNA: TGTGCCAGCAGCGGAGGGACAGGGGACCTGCCGATAGGAAAACTGTTTTTT; CDR3 protein: CASSGGTGDLPIGKLFF